The text below deals with one T cell receptor beta chain. The antigen is undetermined. These donors counted as nominally healthy when sampled, but unrecorded immune exposures were likely. The source of the sample is a study of cytomegalovirus exposure and HLA in healthy donors. Findings of the study overall: The study put about 180 TCR beta chains on its list as cytomegalovirus-associated.

PCR employed 60 Vbeta and 13 Jbeta primers. Authors' data handling: The count from a later analysis was 79 million or so unique TCR beta chains, roughly 11 million of them shared. TCRdb keeps only in-frame clones here, not all; method: immunoSEQ multiplex PCR. V, J and clone size reflect that table, while D and trimming were determined from the DNA. The profile covers about 110,000 clones, with around 80% appearing a single time and around 3.1% taken by the ten largest. Trimming took off 6 bases at V and 1 base at J, with 9 bases between the two ends. Germline assignment: CDR1 MDHEN and CDR2 SYDVKM. The CDR3 consists of 13 residues.

This TCR came from a woman aged 40 to 50 in good health and CMV-seronegative. The sample consisted of PBMCs. This chain links TRBV28 with TRBJ1-1, with unresolved D. The DNA of the CDR3 is TGTGCCAGCAGACCCGGCGGGAACACTGAAGCTTTCTTT. This codes for CASRPGGNTEAFF.